This TCR beta chain emerged from a study of cytomegalovirus exposure and HLA in healthy donors (dated by TCRdb to the late 2010s). Broadly, across the study: In an earlier analysis of 450 to 750 of the donors, less than 350 Gb of sequence data and 90 million to 120 million unique TCR beta sequences from 150 million to 200 million T cells were reported. To predict cytomegalovirus infection status, the study combined high-throughput TCR immunosequencing, statistical association of individual TCRs with disease status, and machine learning. All discovery cohort repertoires had been generated using a single sequencing platform. Several DR-DQ haplotypes were treated as single units for association and clustering because of strong linkage in the cohort. An early release covering approximately 600 HLA-typed donors comprised about 300 gigabases of sequencing data and some 79 million unique TCR sequences. The study aimed to test whether signatures of past pathogen exposure could be identified by cataloging public T cell receptors. HLA typing covered class I and class II loci at four-digit resolution. Of the approximately 400 genotyped donors, approximately 81% were placed in the genetic ancestry cluster associated with self-reported Caucasian donors. Genome-wide SNP genotypes for about 60% of the 666 donors were used in a later genetic analysis, which treated that subset as a discovery cohort. To study patterns of TCR occurrence, a later analysis re-analyzed previously published TCR beta repertoires from hundreds of donors and added high-resolution HLA genotyping. An earlier analysis of some 500 of the donors applied high-throughput TCR beta sequencing to assess whether each TCR beta V gene segment acted as functional or pseudogenic. The study profiled the T cell repertoires of under 850 subjects by immunosequencing and related them to cytomegalovirus serostatus. On average, roughly 240,000 unique TCR beta nucleotide sequences were sequenced per donor among more than 350 genotyped donors of the cohort, with roughly 18% of those sequences being non-productive. The number of typed donors differed by locus: about 620-640 for A, B, C, DRB1 and DQB1; some 500 for DQA1; approximately 600 for DPA1; and approximately 450 for DPB1. In the later analysis, no new phenotypic data were used to find candidate immune exposures; instead, reliance was placed on TCR beta sequences and their occurrence across donors. Alongside the repertoire data, information on donor age, sex, ethnicity and CMV serostatus was compiled. Along with the roughly 670-subject first cohort, a separate validation cohort of 120 different subjects was used. The investigation overall reported the following: In vitro tests confirmed that a few of the cytomegalovirus-associated TCR beta chains recognize cytomegalovirus antigens. Most TCR sequences were observed very rarely across donors, whereas some public TCRs were present in many individuals. A later analysis found that TCR association rates varied across HLA loci, with DRB1 alleles showing the most associated TCRs and HLA-C alleles the fewest. A later analysis reported that several top co-occurrence clusters appeared linked to parvovirus B19, influenza, CMV and Epstein-Barr virus. When HLA alleles, especially DR and DQ, strongly co-occurred, attributing TCR associations to individual alleles was difficult. The presence/absence analyses assumed that sequencing depth was roughly uniform across donors, and that assumption may not be true. Because some donors lacked HLA typing at each locus, the association tests relied only on the typed subset. Correlated functional status among segregating V segments might be attributable to linkage disequilibrium, but an unknown experimental factor could not be ruled out. A further reported finding was that TCR beta sequences accurately predicted the HLA-A and HLA-B alleles for most subjects in the first cohort. The 87-base-pair reads could not distinguish some IMGT-functional V segments, including TRBV6-2 and TRBV6-3, so those segments were excluded. The sequencing pipeline was judged likely to have produced a cluster of highly shared sequence variants as a technical artifact. The only immune exposure information available for the cohort was CMV serostatus. Specific HLA alleles were associated with roughly 17,000 TCR beta sequences at a false discovery rate of 0.05 in a later analysis. A later genetic analysis associated a missense DCLRE1C variant with V-gene and J-gene trimming of TCR beta chains, and an independent cohort replicated the association. In an earlier analysis of 587 of the donors, most TCR beta V segments were observed in productive rearrangements about 90% or about 30% of the time, broadly matching IMGT annotations. The authors suggested that the approach could potentially be extended to other disease states and immunological phenotypes. Most CMV-associated TCR beta chains appeared to be HLA-restricted in a later analysis, and the HLA associations seemed to be driven largely by CMV exposure. Because counts were too low, approximately 15 rarely observed V segments, including chromosome 9 orphons, were excluded from the earlier analysis of a few hundred of the donors. The classifier was reported to diagnose cytomegalovirus status with high specificity and sensitivity in both the original cohort and the validation cohort. Only TCR beta chains were sequenced in this cohort, and the absence of alpha or paired-chain data limited detectable features. The study gave a list of around 170 TCR beta chains associated with cytomegalovirus. A later analysis found that HLA-associated TCR beta chains were more clonally expanded and had lower generation probabilities than equally common non-associated chains. Compared with the approximately 710-donor mean, donors in an Asian-associated ancestry cluster had fewer N-insertions in productive TCRs, according to a later genetic analysis.

V is pruned by 3 bases and J by 5 bases, leaving 4 bases of the junction without a gene match. The CDR1 and CDR2 encoded by the germline V gene are KGHSH and LQKENI. The CDR3 sequence holds 14 residues, the cysteine and phenylalanine included. Only CDR3 DNA remains: 42 bases, in frame from the first base. The cohort comprised some 700 healthy bone marrow donors. At the time of sampling, every cohort member was nominally healthy, though immune exposures that went unrecorded were likely present. The donor was CMV seronegative and was included in the group of about 350 seronegative cohort members. A peripheral blood sample was provided by each donor, and peripheral blood mononuclear cells were used for TCR beta sequencing. The Qiagen DNeasy Blood Extraction Kit was used to extract genomic DNA from the blood cell samples. Library construction relied on the immunoSEQ multiplex PCR assay. For the multiplex PCR, a mixture combining 60 forward primers for TCR Vbeta segments and 13 reverse primers for TCR Jbeta segments was used. The CDR3 region of rearranged TCR beta genes was amplified from genomic DNA by a multiplex PCR assay. Amplified TCR beta libraries were sequenced as 87-base-pair reads on the Illumina HiSeq System. On the authors' methods: Across the roughly 600 repertoires, a later analysis counted 60 million to 90 million unique TCR beta chains, roughly 11 million of which were shared by at least two donors. A nearest-neighbor algorithm error-corrected the raw reads and collapsed the reads into unique sequences, merging closely related sequences to remove PCR and sequencing errors. CDR3 sequences were aligned to IMGT reference sequences to assign V, D and J gene segments. For a sequence to be retained, at least a six-nucleotide match to both a V gene segment and a J gene segment was required. Rearrangements were called productive when the CDR3 lacked stop codons and stayed in frame with V and J; all others were non-productive. Following IMGT convention, CDR3 was defined as the stretch from the second conserved V-encoded cysteine up to the conserved J-encoded phenylalanine. The earlier analysis of around 640 of the donors excluded sequences that lacked an unambiguous match to a single V gene segment. An earlier analysis of just under 600 of the donors called V segments functional above 56.7% productive rearrangements and segregating when the between-donor standard deviation exceeded 5%. A statistical classification framework was developed to diagnose cytomegalovirus status using the catalog of TCR beta chain sequences. In a later analysis, TCR nucleotide sequences were compared against IMGT/GENE-DB human TR gene sequences so that V and J genes could be assigned. Using the TCRdist pipeline, a later analysis assigned CDR3 sequences along with most-parsimonious VDJ recombination scenarios. In a later analysis, each TCR beta chain was defined by its CDR3 amino acid sequence together with its V-gene family, and reads without a unique V-gene family were excluded. A later analysis removed 592 highly shared, low-generation-probability nucleotide sequences to deal with suspected cross-contamination and a sequencing artifact. In a later analysis, a clonal expansion index for each public chain was calculated from normalized within-repertoire ranks of inferred template counts. A later analysis computed generation probabilities with a VDJ recombination model fitted to out-of-frame rearrangements, and checked the results against IGoR. In a later analysis, TCR-TCR, TCR-HLA and TCR-CMV co-occurrence was scored with hypergeometric tests, and a repertoire-size bias correction was applied to TCR pairs. False discovery rates were estimated in a later analysis by permuting HLA or CMV assignments 20 times. A later analysis grouped co-occurring TCRs with DBSCAN, adding TCRdist sequence similarity when clustering within HLA-allele-positive subsets. For co-occurrence clustering, repertoires with fewer than 30,000 or more than 120,000 public chains were excluded, along with roughly 5 repertoires with anomalous nucleotide sharing. TCRdb took this table from immuneACCESS and kept in-frame rearrangements with V and J called. Such tables lack part of the clones; where checked against another copy, unresolved V genes explain under half of the gap, and the rest is unexplained. V and J calls and clone size are as listed in that table; D and trimming were resolved from the DNA. This sample comprises approximately 130,000 clones, roughly 80% of them detected only once. The ten largest clones take up over 1% of the sample.

As for this clone: Its specific antigen is unknown. No quality values exist for individual bases; no much larger clone is one base distant.

Specimen: PBMCs. The chain employs TRBV18 and TRBJ2-1, with 7 bases matching TRBD2. The clonotype comes from a boy aged 5-17 years in good health and CMV-seronegative. The CDR3 is CASSPLGGDNEQFF. DNA sequence: TGTGCCAGCTCACCGTTGGGAGGGGACAATGAGCAGTTCTTC.